This TCR beta chain was identified during a study of post-analysis software for immune sequencing data. Researchers reported that TCR beta cDNA libraries carried unique molecular identifiers. There were about 1 to 10 million T cells, and roughly 0.5 million cDNA molecules came from them. TCRdb redid the calling of the PCR reads with MiXCR, one entry per CDR3 protein. The sample has around 500,000 distinct CDR3 sequences, approximately 31% seen once. Trimming took 4 bases from V and 2 from J, leaving 21 bases between them. CDR3 length equals 18 residues. CDR1 and CDR2 (germline): SEHNR, FQNEAQ (reference sequence). As regards this clonotype: Its antigen is unidentified.

Study-wide points: The five TRBV segments detected at higher frequency in patients than in controls included TRBV5-6, TRBV5-1 and TRBV20-1. Those with multiple sclerosis, the patient group, showed significantly lower normalized Chao1 diversity than controls.

The TCR was taken from a girl aged 2-17 years with multiple sclerosis. This chain uses TRBV7-9 with TRBJ1-3; D is perhaps TRBD1 (6 bases). The sequenced sample was blood. Here the CDR3 reads CASSSVGTGARAGNTIYF. The CDR3 coding sequence is TGTGCCAGCAGCTCCGTGGGGACGGGGGCCCGCGCTGGAAACACCATATATTTT. The whole variable domain, filled in from reference TRBV7-9 and TRBJ1-3, reads DTGVSQNPRHKITKRGQNVTFRCDPISEHNRLYWYRQTLGQGPEFLTYFQNEAQLEKSRLLSDRFSAERPKGSFSTLEIQRTEQGDSAMYLCASSSVGTGARAGNTIYFGEGSWLTVV.